This T cell receptor beta chain was retrieved from a study of T cell repertoires in cytomegalovirus infection. TCRdb reanalysed the reads using MiXCR and keeps one entry per CDR3 protein. The top ten clones hold about 6.5% of a sample with roughly 230,000 distinct CDR3 sequences, about 7% of them seen once. Trimming left V 3 bases short and J 0 bases short, with 10 bases between. This CDR3 comprises 14 residues. CDR1 is DFQATT, CDR2 SNEGSKA, per germline (reference sequence). The sample was PBMCs. The sequence was obtained from a human donor in good health (CMV status not recorded). Some clones in this sample may be carry-over from other donors' samples. This chain links TRBV20-1 with TRBJ2-3, with D unresolved. In nucleotides, the CDR3 is TGCAGTGCTAGGGTGGCCCCGAGCACAGATACGCAGTATTTT. Its protein product is CSARVAPSTDTQYF.